The T cell receptor beta chain described here comes from a study of shared clonotypes between healthy human individuals. CDR1 is LNHNV and CDR2 is YYDKDF in the germline V gene (reference sequence). The CDR3 extends over 14 amino acids. V lost 3 bases and J lost 5, with 11 bases in between. Selected positively for CCR7 and CD45RO-negative, naive CD8 cells excluded terminally differentiated effector memory CD45RA+ cells. Only one count was recorded for this clone. Repertoires were generated with immunoSEQ multiplex PCR, while TCRdb's copy carries only in-frame clones and drops some. The sample shows fewer than 1 million clones, 96% of them seen only once.

This sequence originates from a young man in good health. This rearrangement joins TRBV15 to TRBJ2-1; D not certain. The sample was naive CD8+ T cells sorted from blood. The CDR3 DNA follows: TGTGCCACCAGCAGCCCCCCGGTGGACAATGAGCAGTTCTTC. Protein sequence: CATSSPPVDNEQFF.